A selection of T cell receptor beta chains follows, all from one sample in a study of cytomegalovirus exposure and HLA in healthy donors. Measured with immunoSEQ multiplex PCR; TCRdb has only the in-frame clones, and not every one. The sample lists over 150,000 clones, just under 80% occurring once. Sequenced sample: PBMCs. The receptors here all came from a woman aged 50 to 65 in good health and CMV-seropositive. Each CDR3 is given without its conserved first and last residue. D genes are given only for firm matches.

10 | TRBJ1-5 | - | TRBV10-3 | AISESNQPQH
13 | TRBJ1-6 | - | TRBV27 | ASSLMGDSGSPLH
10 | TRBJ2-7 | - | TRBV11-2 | ASTHTNYEQY
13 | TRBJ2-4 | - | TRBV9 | ASSVSRDTKNIQY
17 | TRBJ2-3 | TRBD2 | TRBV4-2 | ASSQDKTSGGASTDTQY
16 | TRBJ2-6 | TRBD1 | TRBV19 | ASSLAGTDSSGANVLT
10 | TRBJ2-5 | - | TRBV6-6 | ASTLGRGEQY
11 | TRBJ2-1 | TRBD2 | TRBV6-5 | ASSYSRRGAEF
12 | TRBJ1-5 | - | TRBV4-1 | ASSQAGGNQPQH
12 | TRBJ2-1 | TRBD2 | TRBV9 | ASSPRGVGNEQF
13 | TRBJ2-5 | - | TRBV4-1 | ASSQVGGRVETQY
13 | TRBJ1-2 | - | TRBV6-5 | VSSYEWGRAYGYT
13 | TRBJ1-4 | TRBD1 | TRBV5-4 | ASSLRTGDNEKLF
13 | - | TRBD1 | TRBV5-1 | ASSSRTGSTYEQY
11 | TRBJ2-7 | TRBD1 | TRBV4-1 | ASSQRDSYEQY
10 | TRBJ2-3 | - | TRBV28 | ASSPIADTQY
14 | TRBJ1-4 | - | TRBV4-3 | ASSVVHSATNEKLF
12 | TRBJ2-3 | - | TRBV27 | ASSLPDSGDTQY
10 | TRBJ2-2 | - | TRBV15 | ATRRVSGELF
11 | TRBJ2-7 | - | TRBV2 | FFKQKAAYEQY
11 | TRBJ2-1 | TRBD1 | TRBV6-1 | ASSGGTGKEQF
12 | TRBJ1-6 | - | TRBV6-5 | ASSRRVGNSPLH
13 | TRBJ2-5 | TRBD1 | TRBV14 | ASSQYRTGQETQY
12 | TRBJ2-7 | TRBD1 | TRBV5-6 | ASSFGQGIREQY
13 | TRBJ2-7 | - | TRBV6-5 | ASRRDSGSSYEQY
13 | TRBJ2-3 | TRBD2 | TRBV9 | ASSPAGGGTDTQY
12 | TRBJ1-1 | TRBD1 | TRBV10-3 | ATGGQGPNTEAF
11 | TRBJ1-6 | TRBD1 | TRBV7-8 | ASSLGQGTPLH
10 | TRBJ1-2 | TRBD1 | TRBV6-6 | ASRPQGNGYT
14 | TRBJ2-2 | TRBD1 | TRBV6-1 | ASSESDRDYTGELF
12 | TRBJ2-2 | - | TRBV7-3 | ASPFDRNTGELF
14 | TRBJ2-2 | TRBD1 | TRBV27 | ASSPGQGLNTGELF
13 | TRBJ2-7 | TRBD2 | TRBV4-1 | ASSQGGGATYEQY
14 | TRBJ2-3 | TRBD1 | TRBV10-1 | ASSDPGDRGVDTQY
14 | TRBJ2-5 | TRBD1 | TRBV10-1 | ASSERLGTGLETQY
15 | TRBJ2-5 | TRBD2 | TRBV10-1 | ASPQGGLAGGLETQY
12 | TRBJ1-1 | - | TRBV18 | ASSPGSMNTEAF
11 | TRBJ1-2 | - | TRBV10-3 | AITRDSASGYT
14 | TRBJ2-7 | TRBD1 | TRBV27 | ASSFGTGTIPYEQY
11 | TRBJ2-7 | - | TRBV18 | ASSLGAPYEQY
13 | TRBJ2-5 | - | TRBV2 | ASSERSSDGETQY
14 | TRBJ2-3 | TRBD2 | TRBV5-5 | ASSPPPAGNRHTQY